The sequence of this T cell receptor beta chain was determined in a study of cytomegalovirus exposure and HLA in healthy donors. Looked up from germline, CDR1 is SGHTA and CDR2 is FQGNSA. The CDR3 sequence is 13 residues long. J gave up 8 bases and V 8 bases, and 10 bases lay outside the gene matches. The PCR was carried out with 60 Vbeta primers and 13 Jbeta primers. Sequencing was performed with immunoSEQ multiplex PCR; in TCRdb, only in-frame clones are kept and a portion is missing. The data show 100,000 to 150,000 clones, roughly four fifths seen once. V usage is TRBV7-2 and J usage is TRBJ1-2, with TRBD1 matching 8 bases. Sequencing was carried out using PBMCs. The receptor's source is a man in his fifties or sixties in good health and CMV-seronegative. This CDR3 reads CASSQGGLGGYTF. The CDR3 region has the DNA TGTGCCAGCTCACAGGGGGGCTTGGGCGGCTACACCTTC. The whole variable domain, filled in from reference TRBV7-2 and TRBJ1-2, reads GAGVSQSPSNKVTEKGKDVELRCDPISGHTALYWYRQSLGQGLEFLIYFQGNSAPDKSGLPSDRFSAERTGGSVSTLTIQRTQQEDSAVYLCASSQGGLGGYTFGSGTRLTVV.